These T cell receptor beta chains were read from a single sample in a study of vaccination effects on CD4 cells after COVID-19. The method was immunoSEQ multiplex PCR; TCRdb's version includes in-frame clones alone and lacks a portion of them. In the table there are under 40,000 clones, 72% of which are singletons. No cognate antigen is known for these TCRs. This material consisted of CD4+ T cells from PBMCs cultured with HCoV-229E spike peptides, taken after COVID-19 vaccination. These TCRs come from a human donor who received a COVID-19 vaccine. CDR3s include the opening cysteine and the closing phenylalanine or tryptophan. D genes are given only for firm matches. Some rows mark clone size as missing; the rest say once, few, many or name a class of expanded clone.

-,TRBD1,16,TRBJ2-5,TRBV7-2,TGTGCCAGCAGCTCCTTGGGCAGGGGGTTCCAAGAGACCCAGTACTTC,CASSSLGRGFQETQYF
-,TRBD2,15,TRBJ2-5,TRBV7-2,TGTGCCAGCAGCTTACCTAGCGGGGTTACAGAGACCCAGTACTTC,CASSLPSGVTETQYF
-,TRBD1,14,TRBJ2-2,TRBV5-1,TGCGCCACCCCGGGACAGGCGGGCACCGGGGAGCTGTTTTTT,CATPGQAGTGELFF
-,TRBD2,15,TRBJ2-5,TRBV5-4,TGTGCCAGCAGCCTGAAGGCGGGGGTACAAGAGACCCAGTACTTC,CASSLKAGVQETQYF
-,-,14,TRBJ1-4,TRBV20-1,TGCAGTGCCAGTGCGGAAAGCAATAATGAAAAACTGTTTTTT,CSASAESNNEKLFF
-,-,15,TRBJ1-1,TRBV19,TGTGCCAGTAGTATGTATGGGCCGTGGGGCACTGAAGCTTTCTTT,CASSMYGPWGTEAFF
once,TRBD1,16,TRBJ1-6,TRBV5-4,TGTGCCAGCAGCTTGGCGGGGGGACAGGATAATTCACCCCTCCACTTT,CASSLAGGQDNSPLHF
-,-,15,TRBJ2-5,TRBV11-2,TGTGCCAGCAGCTTAGCGGCAGGGCTTAGGGAGACCCAGTACTTC,CASSLAAGLRETQYF
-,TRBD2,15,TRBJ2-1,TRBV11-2,TGTGCCAGCAGCTTATCTAGCGGGGGGGAGGGTGAGCAGTTCTTC,CASSLSSGGEGEQFF
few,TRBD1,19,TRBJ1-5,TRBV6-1,TGTGCCAGCAGTGAAGAGGCGGGACAGGGGCGGAGGGGAGATCAGCCCCAGCATTTT,CASSEEAGQGRRGDQPQHF
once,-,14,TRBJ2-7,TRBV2,TGTGCCAGCAGTGAAGAGGGGATCTGGGGCGAGCAGTACTTC,CASSEEGIWGEQYF
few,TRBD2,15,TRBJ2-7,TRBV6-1,TGTGCCAGCAGTGAACTAGCGGGGAGCTCCTACGAGCAGTACTTC,CASSELAGSSYEQYF
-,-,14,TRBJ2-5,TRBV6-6,TGTGCCAGCAGTTATAGTGCAGCCCAAGAGACCCAGTACTTC,CASSYSAAQETQYF
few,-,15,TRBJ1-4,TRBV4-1,TGCGCCAGCCAGTTTTCGGTTGTCTTGAATGAAAAACTGTTTTTT,CASQFSVVLNEKLFF
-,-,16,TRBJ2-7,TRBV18,TGTGCCAGCTCACCATTCGGGGGTCAAAGCTCCTACGAGCAGTACTTC,CASSPFGGQSSYEQYF
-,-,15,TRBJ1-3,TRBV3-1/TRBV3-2,TGTGCCAGCAGCCAAGAGGGCAGGGGCGGAAACACCATATATTTT,CASSQEGRGGNTIYF
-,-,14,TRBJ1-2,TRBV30,TGTGCCTGGAGTGTACTCGGCGGGATCCATGGCTACACCTTC,CAWSVLGGIHGYTF
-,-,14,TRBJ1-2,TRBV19,TGTGCCAGTACCCCTTCCCGGGGGAACTATGGCTACACCTTC,CASTPSRGNYGYTF
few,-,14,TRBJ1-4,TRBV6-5,TGTGCCAGCAGTCGCCGTGGGGGCTCGGGGAAACTGTTTTTT,CASSRRGGSGKLFF
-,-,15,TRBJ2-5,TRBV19,TGTGCCAGTAGTCCCCGGACGGGAAAACAAGAGACCCAGTACTTC,CASSPRTGKQETQYF
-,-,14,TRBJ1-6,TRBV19,TGTGCCAGTAGACGAAGCTCCTATAATTCACCCCTCCACTTT,CASRRSSYNSPLHF
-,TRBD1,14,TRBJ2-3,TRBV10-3,TGTGCCATCAGGGGACAGGGGGCAACAGATACGCAGTATTTT,CAIRGQGATDTQYF
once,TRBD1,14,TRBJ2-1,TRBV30,TGTGCCTGGAGTGCACAACAGACAGGGGTTGAGCAGTTCTTC,CAWSAQQTGVEQFF
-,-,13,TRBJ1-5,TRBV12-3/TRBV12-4,TGTGCCAGCAGTGAGATACAGGGCCAGCCCCAGCATTTT,CASSEIQGQPQHF
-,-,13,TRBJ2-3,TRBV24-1,TGTGCCACCAGTGACAGGAACACAGATACGCAGTATTTT,CATSDRNTDTQYF
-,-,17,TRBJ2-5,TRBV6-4,TGTGCCAGCAGTGGGCCGCCACCAAACTCGGGGAAAGAGACCCAGTACTTC,CASSGPPPNSGKETQYF
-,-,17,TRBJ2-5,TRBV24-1,TGTGCCACCAGTGATAATAATAAGGGGGGATTACAAGAGACCCAGTACTTC,CATSDNNKGGLQETQYF